The clone carrying this TCR beta chain was recorded at least ten times. This sample stems from a study of T-cell reconstitution after alpha-beta-depleted transplantation in children. The CDR3 consists of 14 residues. Looked up from germline, CDR1 is MNHNS and CDR2 is SASEGT. The V gene lost 1 base and the J gene lost 10 bases, with 14 bases spanning the gap. For TCRbeta, the library was prepared with unique molecular identifiers. TCRdb reprocessed the PCR reads with MiXCR, giving one entry per CDR3 protein. The table has about 340,000 distinct CDR3 sequences, 13% seen once. This TCR was recovered from a human donor who donated a stem cell graft to a child with Fanconi anemia. This chain connects TRBV6-1 to TRBJ2-1; unclear D gene. The source material was PBMCs, sampled from the stem cell graft. This CDR3 is CASSEGPSRGEQFF. In DNA form, the CDR3 reads TGTGCCAGCAGTGAAGGGCCTTCTAGAGGCGAGCAGTTCTTC.